The 4 T cell receptor beta chains reported below all come from one sample, sequenced in a study of T cell responses to AZD1222 COVID-19 vaccine. Only in-frame clones appear in the TCRdb table, and some are missing; sequencing was by immunoSEQ multiplex PCR. The top ten clones hold 4.3% of a sample with 180,000 or so clones, 80% to 90% of them seen once. The sequencing used peripheral blood, collected 28 days after the second dose of the MenACWY control vaccine. The receptors derive from an adult who received the MenACWY meningococcal vaccine as a control.

This chain uses TRBV7-2 with TRBJ1-4; 10 nucleotides agree with TRBD1. The CDR3 totals 17 residues. CDR1 is SGHTA, CDR2 FQGNSA, per germline. Trimming removed 3 bases from V and 6 bases from J; junction bases left unmatched: 10. This CDR3 is CASSFQRTGTGDEKLFF. CDR3 coding DNA: TGTGCCAGCAGCTTTCAGAGGACCGGGACAGGGGATGAAAAACTGTTTTTT.

CDR3 DNA: TGCGCCAGCATTTCGGGCGGGGGCGGCGAGCAGTACTTC. Protein sequence: CASISGGGGEQYF. The chain recombines TRBV10-2 with TRBJ2-7; D is perhaps TRBD2 (7 bases). V lost 7 bases and J lost 6, with 16 bases in between. Germline assignment: CDR1 WSHSY and CDR2 SAAADI. The CDR3 covers 13 residues.

The chain is built from TRBV7-2 and TRBJ1-1, with D uncertain. Germline assignment: CDR1 SGHTA and CDR2 FQGNSA. The CDR3 length is 14 residues. The V end lost 2 bases, the J end lost 0 bases, and 7 bases lay between the germline ends. The CDR3 spells CASSLWFMNTEAFF. The CDR3 DNA is TGTGCCAGCAGCTTATGGTTTATGAACACTGAAGCTTTCTTT. Full variable domain (remainder filled in from reference TRBV7-2 and TRBJ1-1): GAGVSQSPSNKVTEKGKDVELRCDPISGHTALYWYRQSLGQGLEFLIYFQGNSAPDKSGLPSDRFSAERTGGSVSTLTIQRTQQEDSAVYLCASSLWFMNTEAFFGQGTRLTVV.

The chain employs TRBV18 and TRBJ1-1; D call uncertain. The V end was cut by 3 bases, the J end by 0 bases, with 5 bases between. CDR1 is KGHSH and CDR2 is LQKENI in the germline V gene. CDR3 size: 13 residues. The CDR3 sequence is CASSPPMNTEAFF. CDR3 DNA sequence: TGTGCCAGCTCACCCCCCATGAACACTGAAGCTTTCTTT.